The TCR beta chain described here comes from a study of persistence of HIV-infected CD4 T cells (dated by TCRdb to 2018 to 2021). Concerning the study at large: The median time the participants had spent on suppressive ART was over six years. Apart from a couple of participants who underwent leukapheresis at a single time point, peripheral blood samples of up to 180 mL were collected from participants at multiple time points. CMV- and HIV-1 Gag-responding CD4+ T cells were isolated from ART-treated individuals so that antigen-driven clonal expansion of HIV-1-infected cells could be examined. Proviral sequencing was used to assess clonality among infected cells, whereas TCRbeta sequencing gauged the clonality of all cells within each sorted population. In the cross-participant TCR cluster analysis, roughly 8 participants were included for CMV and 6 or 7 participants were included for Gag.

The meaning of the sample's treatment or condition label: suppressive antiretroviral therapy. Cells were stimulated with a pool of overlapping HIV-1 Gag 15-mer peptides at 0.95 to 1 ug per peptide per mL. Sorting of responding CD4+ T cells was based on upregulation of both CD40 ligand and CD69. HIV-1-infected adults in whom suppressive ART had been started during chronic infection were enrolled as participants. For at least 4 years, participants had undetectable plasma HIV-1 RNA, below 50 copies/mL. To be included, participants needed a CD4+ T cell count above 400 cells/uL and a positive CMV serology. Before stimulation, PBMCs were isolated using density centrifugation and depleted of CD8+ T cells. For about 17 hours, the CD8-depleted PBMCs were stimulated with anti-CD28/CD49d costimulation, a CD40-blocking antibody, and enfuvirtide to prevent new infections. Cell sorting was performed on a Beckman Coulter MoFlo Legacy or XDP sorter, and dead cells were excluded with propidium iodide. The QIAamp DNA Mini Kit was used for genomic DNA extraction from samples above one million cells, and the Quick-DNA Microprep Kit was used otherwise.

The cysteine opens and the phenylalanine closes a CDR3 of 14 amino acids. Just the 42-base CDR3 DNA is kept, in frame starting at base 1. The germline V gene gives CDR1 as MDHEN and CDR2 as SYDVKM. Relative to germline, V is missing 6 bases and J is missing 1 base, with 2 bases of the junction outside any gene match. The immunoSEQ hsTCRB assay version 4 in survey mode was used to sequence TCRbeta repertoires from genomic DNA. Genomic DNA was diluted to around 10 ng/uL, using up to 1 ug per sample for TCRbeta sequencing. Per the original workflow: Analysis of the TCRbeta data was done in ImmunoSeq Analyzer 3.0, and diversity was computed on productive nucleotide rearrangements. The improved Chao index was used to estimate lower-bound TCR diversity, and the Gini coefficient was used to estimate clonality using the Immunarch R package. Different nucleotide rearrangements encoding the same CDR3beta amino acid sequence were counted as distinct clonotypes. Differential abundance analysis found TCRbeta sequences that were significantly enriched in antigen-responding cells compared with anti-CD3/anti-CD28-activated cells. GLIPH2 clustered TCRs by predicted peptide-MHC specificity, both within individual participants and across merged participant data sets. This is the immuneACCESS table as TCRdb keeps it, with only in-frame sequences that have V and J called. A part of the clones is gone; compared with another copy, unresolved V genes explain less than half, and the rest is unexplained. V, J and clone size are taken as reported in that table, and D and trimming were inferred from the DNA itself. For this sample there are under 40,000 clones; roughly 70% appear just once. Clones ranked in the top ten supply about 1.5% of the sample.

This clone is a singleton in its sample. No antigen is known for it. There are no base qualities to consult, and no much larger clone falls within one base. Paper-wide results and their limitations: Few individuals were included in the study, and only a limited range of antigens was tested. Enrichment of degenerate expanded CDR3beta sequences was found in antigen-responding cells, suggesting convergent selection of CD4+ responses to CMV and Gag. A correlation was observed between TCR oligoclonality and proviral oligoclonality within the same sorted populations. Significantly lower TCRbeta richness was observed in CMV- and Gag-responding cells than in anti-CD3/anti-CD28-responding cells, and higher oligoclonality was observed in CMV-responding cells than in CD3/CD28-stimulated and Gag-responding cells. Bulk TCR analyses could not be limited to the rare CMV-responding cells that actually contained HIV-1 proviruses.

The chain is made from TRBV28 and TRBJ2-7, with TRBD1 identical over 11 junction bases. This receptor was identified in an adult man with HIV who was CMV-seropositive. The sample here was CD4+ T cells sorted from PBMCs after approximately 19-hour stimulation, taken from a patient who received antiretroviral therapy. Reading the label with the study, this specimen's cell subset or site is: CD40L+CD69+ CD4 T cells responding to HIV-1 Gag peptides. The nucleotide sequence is TGTGCCAGCAGAGGACAGGGGGCATCCTACGAGCAGTACTTC. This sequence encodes CASRGQGASYEQYF.